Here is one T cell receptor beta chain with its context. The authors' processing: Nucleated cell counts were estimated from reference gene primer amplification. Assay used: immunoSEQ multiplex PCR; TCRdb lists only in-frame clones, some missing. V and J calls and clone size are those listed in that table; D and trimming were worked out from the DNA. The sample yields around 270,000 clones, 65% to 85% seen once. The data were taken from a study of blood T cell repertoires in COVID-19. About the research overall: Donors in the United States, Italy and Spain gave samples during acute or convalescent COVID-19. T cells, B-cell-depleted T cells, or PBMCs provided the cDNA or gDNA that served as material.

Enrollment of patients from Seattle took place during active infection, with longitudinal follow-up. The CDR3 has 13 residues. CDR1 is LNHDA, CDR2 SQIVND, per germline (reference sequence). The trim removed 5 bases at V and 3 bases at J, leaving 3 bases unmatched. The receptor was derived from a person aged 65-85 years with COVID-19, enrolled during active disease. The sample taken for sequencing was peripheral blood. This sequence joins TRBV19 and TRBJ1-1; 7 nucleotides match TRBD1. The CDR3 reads CASSYRGDTEAFF. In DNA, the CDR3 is TGTGCCAGTAGTTACAGGGGCGACACTGAAGCTTTCTTT.